The 13 T cell receptor beta chains presented below share a single source sample, sequenced in a study of cytomegalovirus exposure and HLA in healthy donors. PCR used 60 Vbeta primers and 13 Jbeta primers. Sequencing was performed with immunoSEQ multiplex PCR; in TCRdb, only in-frame clones are kept and a portion is missing. The sample has about 94,000 clones; about four fifths are singletons. The sequenced material came from PBMCs. The receptors come from a woman between 40 and 50 years old in good health and CMV-seronegative.

V gene TRBV4-2 combines with J gene TRBJ1-2, with a tentative D call TRBD1 (5 bases). This CDR3 region has 15 residues. V was trimmed by 1 base and J by 3 bases, leaving 12 bases between them. Looked up from germline, CDR1 is LGHNA and CDR2 is YNFKEQ. The CDR3 loop reads CASSQVSTGDYGYTF. The CDR3 DNA reads TGTGCCAGCAGCCAAGTTTCAACAGGCGACTATGGCTACACCTTC.

The genes are TRBV2 and TRBJ1-5, with TRBD1 as a possible D gene (6 bases). CDR3 length equals 14 residues. V lost 5 bases and J lost 7, with 15 bases in between. CDR1 is SNHLY, CDR2 FYNNEI, per germline. CDR3 amino acids: CASSLAYREQPQHF. The CDR3 nucleotides are TGTGCCAGCAGTCTAGCCTACAGGGAACAGCCCCAGCATTTT. Combining the CDR3 with reference TRBV2 and TRBJ1-5 gives the whole variable domain EPEVTQTPSHQVTQMGQEVILRCVPISNHLYFYWYRQILGQKVEFLVSFYNNEISEKSEIFDDQFSVERPDGSNFTLKIRSTKLEDSAMYFCASSLAYREQPQHFGDGTRLSIL.

V and J are TRBV29-1 and TRBJ2-7, with D possibly TRBD1 on 6 matching bases. V lost 2 bases and J lost 6, with 20 bases in between. The germline V gene has CDR1 SQVTM and CDR2 ANQGSEA. The CDR3 consists of 15 residues. DNA of the CDR3: TGCAGCGTTGAAACAGGGAACGCGAGGGTCGGCGAGCAGTACTTC. Its translation is CSVETGNARVGEQYF.

The V call is TRBV2, the J call TRBJ1-2; no firm D call. The V gene's germline CDR1 is SNHLY and CDR2 FYNNEI. The CDR3 is 14 amino acids. V lost 4 bases, J lost 4 bases, and 13 bases lay in between. This chain's CDR3 is CASSVGQWAYGYTF. DNA of the CDR3: TGTGCCAGCAGTGTCGGTCAGTGGGCCTATGGCTACACCTTC.

The V gene is TRBV27, the J gene TRBJ1-6; 10 bases map to TRBD1. Germline lookup yields CDR1 MNHEY and CDR2 SMNVEV (reference sequence). V dropped 6 bases and J dropped 7; count of bases not matched to a gene: 9. This CDR3 has 16 residues. Here the CDR3 DNA reads TGTGCCAGCAGGATACTAGGGACAGGGGAAAATTCACCCCTCCACTTT. This encodes CASRILGTGENSPLHF.

The gene calls are TRBV5-6 and TRBJ2-5; D might be TRBD2 (7 bases). There are 16 residues in the CDR3. Germline values: CDR1 SGHDT, CDR2 YYEEEE. Trimming took off 5 bases at V and 5 bases at J, with 22 bases between the two ends. CDR3: CASRTGGASLRETQYF. In nucleotides, the CDR3 is TGTGCCAGCAGGACGGGGGGCGCATCCCTTCGGGAGACCCAGTACTTC.

The chain couples TRBV6-5 to TRBJ2-3, with D perhaps matching TRBD1 (6 bases). Germline CDR1 reads MNHEY; CDR2 reads SVGAGI. Trimming pared 4 bases from V and 5 bases from J, leaving 16 bases between. The CDR3 is 15 residues long. The DNA for the CDR3 is TGTGCCAGCAGTTTAAGGGGGTGGTTTGGAGATACGCAGTATTTT. Protein: CASSLRGWFGDTQYF.

This CDR3 reads CASTPTGYSGNTIYF. The CDR3 DNA follows: TGTGCCAGCACCCCAACAGGATACTCTGGAAACACCATATATTTT. This chain joins TRBV6-5 and TRBJ1-3; the D gene is possibly TRBD1 (5 bases). Germline V lookup: CDR1 MNHEY, CDR2 SVGAGI. V was shortened by 7 bases and J by 0 bases, with 13 bases between the two germline ends. The CDR3 sequence is 15 residues long.

CDR3 protein: CASSWQGAAYEQYF. The CDR3 nucleotides read TGCGCCAGCAGCTGGCAGGGGGCGGCCTACGAGCAGTACTTC. The chain is built from TRBV5-1 and TRBJ2-7, with 8 positions matching TRBD1. The V gene's germline CDR1 is SGHRS and CDR2 YFSETQ. This CDR3 spans 14 amino acids. V dropped 3 bases and J dropped 2; count of bases not matched to a gene: 4.

The rearrangement uses TRBV16 and TRBJ1-1, with D possibly TRBD1 on 6 matching bases. The germline gives CDR1 KGHSY, CDR2 FQNENV. This CDR3 is 15 amino acids long. Trimming took 4 bases from V and 5 from J, leaving 17 bases between them. The CDR3 sequence: CASSPLIGGRTEAFF. In DNA form, the CDR3 reads TGTGCCAGCAGCCCCCTCATAGGGGGTCGGACTGAAGCTTTCTTT.

The chain employs TRBV4-3 and TRBJ1-1, with D possibly being TRBD1 (6 bases). Per the germline V gene, CDR1 is LGHNA and CDR2 is YSLEER. V lost 1 base to trimming and J lost 0 bases, with 12 bases between them. The CDR3 extends over 16 amino acids. Written as DNA, the CDR3 is TGCGCCAGCAGCCAAGGCCCAGGACAGTTGAACACTGAAGCTTTCTTT. Encoded protein: CASSQGPGQLNTEAFF.

The chain carries TRBV19 and TRBJ1-2; no clear D gene. The germline V and J ends were trimmed by 9 bases and 4 bases, with 9 bases remaining between them. CDR1 and CDR2 from the germline V gene are LNHDA and SQIVND (reference sequence). CDR3 size: 11 residues. The CDR3 coding sequence is TGTGCCAGCGGTATCGGCTATGGCTACACCTTC. This gives the protein CASGIGYGYTF.

The rearrangement uses TRBV7-8 and TRBJ1-6; tentative D call: TRBD1 (5 bases). V dropped 3 bases and J dropped 10 bases, with 13 bases sitting between them. Germline loops: CDR1 SGHVS, CDR2 FQNEAQ. The CDR3 extends over 14 amino acids. For the CDR3, the DNA is TGTGCCAGCAGCTTCTCCAGGGAAGAATCACCCCTCCACTTT. It yields the protein CASSFSREESPLHF.